The 23 T cell receptor beta chains below come from one sample, sequenced in a study of cytomegalovirus exposure and HLA in healthy donors. Vbeta (60) and Jbeta (13) primers were used in the PCR. Measured with immunoSEQ multiplex PCR; TCRdb has only the in-frame clones, and not every one. The listing records more than 95,000 clones. The sample consisted of PBMCs. These receptors were collected from a man aged 35-49 years in good health and CMV-seronegative.

The chain has TRBV7-2 and TRBJ2-1; TRBD2 matches 11 bases. Looked up from germline, CDR1 is SGHTA and CDR2 is FQGNSA. The V and J ends lost 6 bases and 3 bases, in that order; junction bases with no gene match: 4. CDR3 length: 15 residues. The CDR3 protein is CASSQTSGNYNEQFF. In DNA, the CDR3 is TGTGCCAGCAGTCAGACTAGCGGGAACTACAATGAGCAGTTCTTC.

The chain combines TRBV7-9 with TRBJ2-1; TRBD2 matches at 10 bases. After removal of 5 bases from V and 3 bases from J, the junction contained 1 base not matched to a gene. Germline V gene data show CDR1 as SEHNR and CDR2 as FQNEAQ (reference sequence). This CDR3 region has 14 residues. As DNA, the CDR3 is TGTGCCAGCAGCCGACTAGCGGGCTACAATGAGCAGTTCTTC. It codes for CASSRLAGYNEQFF. The full variable domain, rest sourced from reference TRBV7-9 and TRBJ2-1, is DTGVSQNPRHKITKRGQNVTFRCDPISEHNRLYWYRQTLGQGPEFLTYFQNEAQLEKSRLLSDRFSAERPKGSFSTLEIQRTEQGDSAMYLCASSRLAGYNEQFFGPGTRLTVL.

This chain links TRBV7-8 with TRBJ1-5, with 8 positions matching TRBD1. This CDR3 comprises 16 residues. The germline gives CDR1 SGHVS, CDR2 FQNEAQ. V dropped 1 base and J dropped 0; count of bases not matched to a gene: 2. CDR3 in amino acids: CASSLGQGSSNQPQHF. The CDR3 nucleotides are TGTGCCAGCAGCTTAGGACAGGGGAGTAGCAATCAGCCCCAGCATTTT.

The rearrangement joins TRBV6-5 to TRBJ2-1, with TRBD1 identical over 11 bases. From germline, CDR1 is MNHEY and CDR2 SVGAGI. The CDR3 runs to 15 residues. With 7 bases clipped from V and 4 bases from J, the junction kept 6 bases outside the gene matches. CDR3 residues: CASMLRDRGYNEQFF. The DNA for the CDR3 is TGTGCCAGCATGTTGAGGGACAGGGGGTACAATGAGCAGTTCTTC.

This chain's CDR3 is CASSPSGPASYNEQFF. The CDR3, as DNA: TGTGCCAGTAGCCCTAGCGGGCCAGCATCCTACAATGAGCAGTTCTTC. The chain joins TRBV19 to TRBJ2-1, with 8 bases lining up with TRBD2. This CDR3 has 16 residues. Trimming took 6 bases from V and 1 from J; bases not matched to a gene: 8. Germline loops: CDR1 LNHDA, CDR2 SQIVND (reference sequence).

The rearrangement uses TRBV6-5 and TRBJ1-1, with 9 nucleotides matching TRBD1. This CDR3 is built from 14 residues. The ends lost 6 bases at V and 5 bases at J; junction bases unmatched: 7. The germline gives CDR1 MNHEY, CDR2 SVGAGI. The CDR3 coding sequence is TGTGCCAGCAGGAGGACAGGGGTCGGGACTGAAGCTTTCTTT. Amino acids: CASRRTGVGTEAFF.

This rearrangement joins TRBV2 to TRBJ2-5; the D gene is possibly TRBD2 (6 bases). In germline, CDR1 is SNHLY, CDR2 FYNNEI. The CDR3 consists of 13 residues. Trimming took off 7 bases at V and 1 base at J, with 10 bases between the two ends. CDR3 nucleotides: TGTGCCAGCACCGGGACTCCCCAAGAGACCCAGTACTTC. Translated, it gives CASTGTPQETQYF. Using reference TRBV2 and TRBJ2-5 for the parts outside the CDR3, the full variable domain is EPEVTQTPSHQVTQMGQEVILRCVPISNHLYFYWYRQILGQKVEFLVSFYNNEISEKSEIFDDQFSVERPDGSNFTLKIRSTKLEDSAMYFCASTGTPQETQYFGPGTRLLVL.

The rearrangement uses TRBV20-1 and TRBJ1-2, with 7 bases aligning to TRBD1. This CDR3 is 11 amino acids long. Trimming cost V 4 bases and J 10 bases; bases outside gene matches: 6. Looked up from germline, CDR1 is DFQATT and CDR2 is SNEGSKA (reference sequence). CDR3 nucleotide sequence: TGCAGTGCTAAGACGGGACAGAACTACACCTTC. As protein: CSAKTGQNYTF.

The J gene is TRBJ2-3, the V gene TRBV11-3; D may be TRBD2 (6 bases). Germline CDR1 reads SGHNT; CDR2 reads YENEEA. Trimming removed 4 bases at V and 4 bases at J, with 12 bases between. CDR3 length: 14 amino acids. This CDR3 reads CASSSVRGADTQYF. CDR3 coding DNA: TGTGCCAGCAGCTCCGTCCGCGGGGCAGATACGCAGTATTTT.

The chain uses TRBV5-5 and TRBJ2-7, with 14 bases matching TRBD2. Germline V gives CDR1 SGHKS, CDR2 YYEKEE (reference sequence). With V trimmed by 4 bases and J by 2 bases, 2 bases remained unmatched. This CDR3 has 15 amino acids. CDR3 nucleotides: TGTGCCAGCAGCGGGGGACTAGCGGGAGCCTACGAGCAGTACTTC. This translates into CASSGGLAGAYEQYF. Based on the CDR3 plus reference TRBV5-5 and TRBJ2-7, the full variable domain is DAGVTQSPTHLIKTRGQQVTLRCSPISGHKSVSWYQQVLGQGPQFIFQYYEKEERGRGNFPDRFSARQFPNYSSELNVNALLLGDSALYLCASSGGLAGAYEQYFGPGTRLTVT.

V and J are TRBV7-3 and TRBJ2-5, with a tentative D call TRBD1 (5 bases). This CDR3 contains 13 residues. The ends were cut back, 5 bases at V and 4 bases at J, with 11 bases in the middle. Germline CDR1 and CDR2: SGHTA and FQGTGA. CDR3 residues: CASSIRAGETQYF. The CDR3 nucleotides read TGTGCCAGCAGCATCAGGGCCGGAGAGACCCAGTACTTC.

V usage is TRBV28 and J usage is TRBJ2-1, with TRBD2 identical over 10 bases. In germline, CDR1 is MDHEN, CDR2 SYDVKM. This CDR3 has 21 residues. Germline trimming cut 4 bases from V and 0 bases from J; bases unmatched to any gene: 18. Here the CDR3 reads CASSSGTRSNSGRSSYNEQFF. In DNA form, the CDR3 reads TGTGCCAGCAGTTCCGGGACTCGATCCAATAGCGGGAGGTCCTCCTACAATGAGCAGTTCTTC.

The V and J genes are TRBV2 and TRBJ2-2; 9 bases are a match to TRBD1. Trimming cost V 6 bases and J 8 bases; bases outside gene matches: 4. CDR3 size: 13 residues. From germline, CDR1 is SNHLY and CDR2 FYNNEI. The CDR3, as DNA: TGTGCCAGCAGACTACAGGGGGCGGGGGAGCTGTTTTTT. Encoded protein: CASRLQGAGELFF.

V is TRBV5-1 and J is TRBJ1-2, with 7 positions matching TRBD1. V lost 4 bases to trimming and J lost 4 bases; unmatched junction nucleotides: 7. In germline, CDR1 is SGHRS, CDR2 YFSETQ. The CDR3 is 14 amino acids. The CDR3 DNA reads TGCGCCAGCAGCCCTATGGGACAGAGCTATGGCTACACCTTC. Translated, it gives CASSPMGQSYGYTF.

J is TRBJ1-1 and V is TRBV19, with 7 bases matching TRBD1. V lost 3 bases and J lost 3; bases outside the gene matches: 10. Germline values: CDR1 LNHDA, CDR2 SQIVND (reference sequence). The CDR3 runs 16 residues. The CDR3 region has the DNA TGTGCCAGTAGTATCTCGACAGGGCGGTCGGACACTGAAGCTTTCTTT. This gives the protein CASSISTGRSDTEAFF.

V is TRBV5-1 and J is TRBJ2-2, with 10 positions matching TRBD2. The germline V gene encodes CDR1 SGHRS and CDR2 YFSETQ. CDR3 size: 16 residues. The ends lost 2 bases at V and 1 base at J; junction bases unmatched: 2. Here the CDR3 DNA reads TGCGCCAGCAGCTTAGGACTAGCGGAGAACACCGGGGAGCTGTTTTTT. Protein: CASSLGLAENTGELFF.

The chain recombines TRBV7-8 with TRBJ1-5, with D perhaps matching TRBD1 (5 bases). The CDR3 is made up of 15 amino acids. Germline V gene sequence: CDR1 SGHVS, CDR2 FQNEAQ. V was trimmed by 1 base and J by 7 bases, leaving 14 bases between them. CDR3 sequence (DNA): TGTGCCAGCAGCTTAGTTCCAGGGAGGGACCAGCCCCAGCATTTT. It specifies CASSLVPGRDQPQHF.

This chain uses TRBV29-1 with TRBJ2-7; 10 bases are a match to TRBD2. The germline V gene encodes CDR1 SQVTM and CDR2 ANQGSEA. The CDR3 is 15 residues long. The V gene end was trimmed by 4 bases and the J gene end by 1 base; junction bases not matched to a gene: 7. This CDR3 reads CSVVPGLAPSYEQYF. Here the CDR3 DNA reads TGCAGCGTTGTCCCGGGACTAGCGCCATCCTACGAGCAGTACTTC.

This chain's CDR3 is CASGRGATNYGYTF. CDR3 nucleotides: TGTGCCAGCGGTCGGGGGGCAACTAACTATGGCTACACCTTC. The chain employs TRBV7-9 and TRBJ1-2, with D maybe TRBD1 (6 bases). The CDR3 has 14 amino acids. CDR1 and CDR2 (germline): SEHNR, FQNEAQ (reference sequence). V shed 8 bases and J shed 0 bases, with 13 bases lying between them.

The J gene is TRBJ2-7, the V gene TRBV5-6, with a tentative D call TRBD2 (5 bases). CDR3 size: 15 residues. The ends were cut back, 1 base at V and 9 bases at J, with 20 bases in the middle. Germline assignment: CDR1 SGHDT and CDR2 YYEEEE. CDR3 amino acids: CASSLHPLAGGMQYF. CDR3 bases: TGTGCCAGCAGCTTGCACCCGCTGGCGGGCGGTATGCAGTACTTC.

This chain links TRBV4-3 with TRBJ2-7; TRBD2 agrees at 8 bases. V lost 1 base to trimming and J lost 1 base; unmatched junction nucleotides: 0. This CDR3 comprises 14 residues. Germline V gene lookup returns CDR1 LGHNA and CDR2 YSLEER. The CDR3 DNA follows: TGCGCCAGCAGCCAAGTAGCGGGGTCCTACGAGCAGTACTTC. It yields the protein CASSQVAGSYEQYF.

The chain employs TRBV6-4 and TRBJ2-5; 8 bases map to TRBD2. The CDR3 runs to 18 residues. Looked up from germline, CDR1 is MRHNA and CDR2 is SNTAGT. Trimming removed 0 bases from V and 3 bases from J; junction bases left unmatched: 12. The CDR3 DNA reads as TGTGCCAGCAGTGACTCGACCGTGGTAGCGGGATGGGAAGAGACCCAGTACTTC. Amino acid sequence: CASSDSTVVAGWEETQYF.

The V gene is TRBV6-5, the J gene TRBJ2-7; 9 nucleotides agree with TRBD2. Germline CDR1 reads MNHEY; CDR2 reads SVGAGI. The CDR3 spans 15 residues. J lost 3 bases, V lost 1 base, and 4 bases had no gene match. The CDR3, as DNA: TGTGCCAGCAGTTACTTAGCGGGAGCGAGCTACGAGCAGTACTTC. Its protein is CASSYLAGASYEQYF.